This TCR beta chain originates from a study of blood T cells in healthy people across ages. Trimming pared 6 bases from V and 3 bases from J, leaving 9 bases between. This CDR3 spans 12 amino acids. The germline V gene has CDR1 SQVTM and CDR2 ANQGSEA. A J-beta primer mix and a sample-barcoded 5' primer were used in a second PCR of roughly 6 to 12 cycles. A template-switch adaptor containing 12 random nucleotides labeled each cDNA molecule. TCRdb processed the 5' RACE reads anew with MiXCR; each CDR3 protein has one entry. The repertoire consists of roughly 1.5 million distinct CDR3 sequences, with 40% to 45% occurring once and the leading ten covering about 4%.

What was sequenced was blood. The clonotype was recovered from a woman aged 18-30 years in good health. V is TRBV29-1 and J is TRBJ2-1; D is unresolved. CDR3 region: CSVKSVYNEQFF. The DNA for the CDR3 is TGCAGCGTCAAGTCAGTCTACAATGAGCAGTTCTTC.